Listed below are T cell receptor beta chains from one sample, sequenced in a study of cytomegalovirus exposure and HLA in healthy donors. Here immunoSEQ multiplex PCR was the method, and the copy in TCRdb shows in-frame clones only, minus some. The sample lists 270,000 or so clones, over 90% occurring once. The specimen sequenced was PBMCs. All receptors come from a girl aged 2-10 years in good health and CMV-seronegative. Each CDR3 is given without its conserved first and last residue. The D gene is left open where the match is weak.

length | D | V | CDR3
13 | TRBD1 | TRBV7-9 | ASSSGQGLYYEQY
15 | TRBD2 | TRBV9 | ASSVGGLAGGGYEQY
9 | . | TRBV2 | ASSLNQPQH
18 | . | TRBV5-1 | ASSLDVRGRSGATNEKLF
14 | . | TRBV10-2 | ASSDRDTFSGNTIY
12 | TRBD2 | TRBV28 | ASSSTSGAYEQY
14 | . | TRBV5-8 | ASSLPAGGNNQPQH
15 | TRBD2 | TRBV28 | ASSPRLAGGGNNEQF
15 | TRBD1 | TRBV6-1 | ASSEARFGTENSPLH
13 | . | TRBV5-5 | ASSPEGDKSYGYT
13 | TRBD2 | TRBV30 | AWSLGLAGGGEQF
12 | . | TRBV7-9 | ASSYRSVPGELF
11 | . | TRBV5-1 | ASSFTGDREQY
11 | . | TRBV14 | ASSSRGRTEAF
10 | . | TRBV6-1 | ASRLVSDEQF
18 | TRBD2 | TRBV13 | ASSLGLSLGGTPSYNEQF
12 | . | TRBV4-2 | ASSQEGANYGYT
10 | . | TRBV10-1 | ASSETIGELF
11 | TRBD1 | TRBV6-5 | ATRTGGDTEAF
12 | . | TRBV11-2 | ASSSRGINEKLF
12 | TRBD1 | TRBV6-6 | ASRTGTGPSPLH
13 | . | TRBV18 | ASSPGGGPGWGYT
13 | . | TRBV9 | ASTKTDSHNQPQH
12 | TRBD2 | TRBV2 | ASRTGTTSYEQY
14 | . | TRBV7-8 | ASSLVGLGGTGELF
14 | . | TRBV5-1 | ASSLTGANSGNTIY
13 | TRBD1 | TRBV7-9 | ASSLDGTDNQPQH
14 | . | TRBV7-2 | ASSPRQSATNEKLF
13 | TRBD1 | TRBV7-9 | ASSPGQGYTGELF
15 | TRBD1 | TRBV4-2 | ASSQIRDRSGTDTQY
13 | . | TRBV28 | ASSLLRGLHQPQH
12 | TRBD1 | TRBV10-2 | ASSWTGETGELF
13 | . | TRBV5-8 | ASSLAGISTDTQY
12 | . | TRBV19 | ASSYGASTYEQY
12 | . | TRBV6-1 | ASRARASNEKLF
14 | TRBD2 | TRBV5-1 | ASSLGVAGSSYEQY
11 | . | TRBV2 | AKRQGMVTEAF
11 | TRBD2 | TRBV29-1 | STPSGGGDTQY
12 | . | TRBV11-3 | ASSLGRGGDTQY
12 | . | TRBV6-5 | ASSYFPSAGELF
14 | TRBD1 | TRBV12-5 | ASGLVQGVGTDTQY
13 | . | TRBV4-1 | ASSQGTVSNQPQH
10 | . | TRBV11-1 | ASSPPGGEQF
11 | . | TRBV7-9 | ASSPDSSYEQY
12 | . | TRBV6-6 | ASSYRKRGTEAF
15 | TRBD1 | TRBV7-9 | ASSLAVATGRESPLH
13 | TRBD2 | TRBV28 | ASSLGYGRTYEQY
16 | . | TRBV10-2 | ASSESSAASSSNQPQH
10 | TRBD2 | TRBV25-1 | ASSEWRERQF
12 | . | TRBV2 | ASILDSNTGELF
9 | . | TRBV29-1 | SVGPLYEQY
11 | . | TRBV19 | ASSKDGVRGYT
12 | TRBD2 | TRBV6-5 | ASSLAGETGELF
11 | . | TRBV6-6 | ASRRGSSGELF
13 | TRBD2 | TRBV19 | ASSQLGLAVDIQY